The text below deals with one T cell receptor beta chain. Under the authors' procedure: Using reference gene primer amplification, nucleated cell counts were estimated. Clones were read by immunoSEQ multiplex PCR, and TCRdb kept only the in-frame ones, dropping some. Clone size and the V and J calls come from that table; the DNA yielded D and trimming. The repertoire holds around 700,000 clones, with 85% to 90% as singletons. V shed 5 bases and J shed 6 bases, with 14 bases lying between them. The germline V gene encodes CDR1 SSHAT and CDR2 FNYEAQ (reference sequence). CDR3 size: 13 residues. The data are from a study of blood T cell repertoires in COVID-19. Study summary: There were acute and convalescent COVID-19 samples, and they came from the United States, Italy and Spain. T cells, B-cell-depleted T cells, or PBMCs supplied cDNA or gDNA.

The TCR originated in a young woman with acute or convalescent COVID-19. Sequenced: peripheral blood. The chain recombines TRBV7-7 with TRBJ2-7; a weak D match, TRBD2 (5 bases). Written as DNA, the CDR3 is TGTGCCAGCAGCCCCAGTGAGGGATCCGAGCAGTACTTC. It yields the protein CASSPSEGSEQYF.